Below are 27 T cell receptor beta chains sequenced from a single sample in a study of neoadjuvant anti-PD-1 for oral cavity cancer. Only in-frame clones appear in the TCRdb table, and some are missing; sequencing was by immunoSEQ multiplex PCR. The table lists over 65,000 clones, approximately 84% of them singletons, with about 3.4% in the top ten. Time point specified: after neoadjuvant nivolumab, at surgical resection. Sample: PBMCs, taken after nivolumab (anti-PD-1) treatment. The receptors come from a person aged 40 to 85 with oral cavity squamous cell carcinoma.

This chain joins TRBV28 and TRBJ2-3; D gene unclear. Trimming removed 2 bases from V and 14 bases from J, with 11 bases in between. The CDR3 is 11 amino acids. Per the germline V gene, CDR1 is MDHEN and CDR2 is SYDVKM. CDR3: CASSLGASRYF. The CDR3 coding sequence is TGTGCCAGCAGTTTAGGTGCTAGTAGGTATTTT.

The chain is built from TRBV5-1 and TRBJ2-5; TRBD2 might be the D (6 bases). Trimming pared 6 bases from V and 4 bases from J, leaving 22 bases between. The CDR3 consists of 16 residues. CDR1 SGHRS and CDR2 YFSETQ come from the germline V gene. The DNA for the CDR3 is TGCGCCAGCACCCGGGAGCGTAGGGAAAAAGGAGAGACCCAGTACTTC. It is translated as CASTRERREKGETQYF. Looking up the rest from reference TRBV5-1 and TRBJ2-5 gives the full variable domain: KAGVTQTPRYLIKTRGQQVTLSCSPISGHRSVSWYQQTPGQGLQFLFEYFSETQRNKGNFPGRFSGRQFSNSRSEMNVSTLELGDSALYLCASTRERREKGETQYFGPGTRLLVL.

This clone has just one count. The same CDR3 arises from other DNA sequences in this sample as well. The CDR3 DNA reads as TGTGCCATCAGTAAAAGACAGGAGATGAACACTGAAGCTTTCTTT. This sequence encodes CAISKRQEMNTEAFF. The rearrangement links TRBV10-3 to TRBJ1-1; possible D gene TRBD1, 6 bases. V was clipped by 5 bases and J by 0 bases, with 13 bases between them. Germline CDR1 and CDR2: ENHRY and SYGVKD. The CDR3 has 15 residues.

V and J are TRBV2 and TRBJ2-3; 11 nucleotides align to TRBD2. V was pared by 7 bases and J by 0 bases, with 6 bases of the junction left unmatched. Germline lookup yields CDR1 SNHLY and CDR2 FYNNEI. The CDR3 covers 16 residues. CDR3 DNA: TGTGCCAGCACCTTCCGGACTAGCGGGAGCACAGATACGCAGTATTTT. Its protein product is CASTFRTSGSTDTQYF.

The V and J genes are TRBV30 and TRBJ2-3, with 7 positions matching TRBD1. Germline assignment: CDR1 GTSNPN and CDR2 SVGIG (reference sequence). With V trimmed by 3 bases and J by 6 bases, 12 bases remained unmatched. The CDR3 spans 15 residues. CDR3 bases: TGTGCCTGGAGGCCAGACAGGGTAGGCAGGGATACGCAGTATTTT. Translating gives CAWRPDRVGRDTQYF.

The chain links TRBV10-1 to TRBJ1-5, with 7 bases that match TRBD1. V lost 8 bases, J lost 0 bases, and 22 bases stayed unmatched. Germline CDR1 reads WNHNN; CDR2 reads SYGVQD (reference sequence). This CDR3 contains 20 residues. The DNA of the CDR3 is TGCGCCAGCCTAGGTAGGACAGGCAAGAACTGTTTTCATAGCAATCAGCCCCAGCATTTT. Amino acid sequence: CASLGRTGKNCFHSNQPQHF.

The DNA for the CDR3 is TGCGCCAGCAGCCTGGGACTAGCGGGAGACTCCTACGAGCAGTACTTC. Translated, it gives CASSLGLAGDSYEQYF. The gene calls are TRBV4-1 and TRBJ2-7, with TRBD2 matching 14 bases. Trimming removed 4 bases from V and 0 bases from J; junction bases left unmatched: 2. This CDR3 is built from 16 residues. CDR1 is MGHRA, CDR2 YSYEKL, per germline.

The V gene is TRBV6-5, the J gene TRBJ2-7; 8 bases fit TRBD1. CDR1 and CDR2 from the germline V gene are MNHEY and SVGAGI. The CDR3 totals 14 residues. J lost 6 bases, V lost 6 bases, and 10 bases had no gene match. CDR3 nucleotide sequence: TGTGCCAGCAGCCGAGGACAGGGATCTTTCGAGCAGTACTTC. Translating gives CASSRGQGSFEQYF.

The gene calls are TRBV2 and TRBJ2-6; D unresolved. The CDR3 is made up of 18 amino acids. V lost 2 bases, J lost 0 bases, and 14 bases lay in between. Looked up from germline, CDR1 is SNHLY and CDR2 is FYNNEI. The CDR3 nucleotides read TGTGCCAGCAGTGAATCGGCAGCGAAGTACTCTGGGGCCAACGTCCTGACTTTC. Its protein is CASSESAAKYSGANVLTF.

This clone was counted once. This sequence joins TRBV15 and TRBJ2-2; no reliable D call. The CDR3 loop spans 13 amino acids. Trimming shortened V by 6 bases and J by 3 bases, and 8 bases separated the two germline ends. Germline CDR1 is LNHNV and CDR2 is YYDKDF (reference sequence). For the CDR3, the DNA is TGTGCCACCAGAAGAAGCGACACCGGGGAGCTGTTTTTT. Translation gives CATRRSDTGELFF. Looking up the rest from reference TRBV15 and TRBJ2-2 gives the full variable domain: DAMVIQNPRYQVTQFGKPVTLSCSQTLNHNVMYWYQQKSSQAPKLLFHYYDKDFNNEADTPDNFQSRRPNTSFCFLDIRSPGLGDTAMYLCATRRSDTGELFFGEGSRLTVL.

This chain uses TRBV7-9 with TRBJ2-3, with 8 bases identical to TRBD2. Trimming at V came to 6 bases and at J to 3 bases, leaving 11 bases not matched to a gene. From germline, CDR1 is SEHNR and CDR2 FQNEAQ (reference sequence). The CDR3 runs to 16 residues. CDR3 sequence reads: CASRAGLAGLTDTQYF. The CDR3 nucleotides are TGTGCCAGCAGGGCGGGGCTAGCGGGCCTAACAGATACGCAGTATTTT.

This clone was seen a handful of times. The CDR3 loop is CASSLEGAGSYEQYF. In DNA, the CDR3 is TGCGCCAGCAGCTTGGAAGGGGCGGGATCCTACGAGCAGTACTTC. V and J are TRBV5-1 and TRBJ2-7; weak D call: TRBD2 (6 bases). The CDR3 is 15 residues long. Germline loops: CDR1 SGHRS, CDR2 YFSETQ. Trimming cost V 0 bases and J 1 base, with 11 bases left between them.

Only a few counts were recorded for this clone. This rearrangement joins TRBV7-9 to TRBJ1-2, with a tentative D call TRBD1 (6 bases). V was cut by 0 bases and J by 4 bases, with 6 bases left in between. The CDR3 runs to 13 residues. Per germline, CDR1 SEHNR and CDR2 FQNEAQ (reference sequence). CDR3 residues: CASSLAQGYGYTF. The CDR3 DNA reads as TGTGCCAGCAGCTTAGCACAGGGCTATGGCTACACCTTC.

The rearrangement links TRBV7-2 to TRBJ2-7; 9 positions agree with TRBD2. Looked up from germline, CDR1 is SGHTA and CDR2 is FQGNSA. CDR3 length: 15 residues. Unmatched junction bases numbered 4, after V lost 1 base and J lost 3 bases. CDR3 bases: TGTGCCAGCAGCTTAGGTGTAGCGGGGGTCTACGAGCAGTACTTC. Amino acid sequence: CASSLGVAGVYEQYF. The whole variable domain, filled in from reference TRBV7-2 and TRBJ2-7, reads GAGVSQSPSNKVTEKGKDVELRCDPISGHTALYWYRQSLGQGLEFLIYFQGNSAPDKSGLPSDRFSAERTGGSVSTLTIQRTQQEDSAVYLCASSLGVAGVYEQYFGPGTRLTVT.

This rearrangement joins TRBV2 to TRBJ2-2, with TRBD1 identical over 9 bases. The CDR3 runs 14 residues. Germline-derived CDR1 and CDR2 are SNHLY and FYNNEI. Trimming took 6 bases from V and 4 from J; bases not matched to a gene: 3. The CDR3 is CASRGTGLTGELFF. Written as DNA, the CDR3 is TGTGCCAGCAGAGGGACAGGGCTCACCGGGGAGCTGTTTTTT.

The chain employs TRBV2 and TRBJ1-5; D not certain. Germline V CDR1 and CDR2: SNHLY, FYNNEI. The ends were cut back, 2 bases at V and 1 base at J, with 6 bases in the middle. CDR3 length: 14 residues. CDR3 residues: CASSELLSNQPQHF. The CDR3 nucleotides read TGTGCCAGCAGTGAACTTCTGAGCAATCAGCCCCAGCATTTT.

V and J are TRBV10-1 and TRBJ2-2; D call uncertain. Germline V gives CDR1 WNHNN, CDR2 SYGVQD (reference sequence). V was shortened by 11 bases and J by 5 bases, with 12 bases between the two germline ends. There are 12 residues in the CDR3. In DNA, the CDR3 is TGCGCCGTTAAAGGGAATACCGGGGAGCTGTTTTTT. It encodes CAVKGNTGELFF.

V and J are TRBV30 and TRBJ1-1; perhaps TRBD1 as D (6 bases). Germline lookup yields CDR1 GTSNPN and CDR2 SVGIG (reference sequence). The CDR3 spans 14 residues. Deletions cut 1 base from V and 5 bases from J, with 14 bases between. CDR3 DNA sequence: TGTGCCTGGAGTGAACAGGGAAGAGGGACTGAAGCTTTCTTT. Its translation: CAWSEQGRGTEAFF.

V and J are TRBV7-9 and TRBJ1-5, with 9 nucleotides matching TRBD1. Germline V lookup: CDR1 SEHNR, CDR2 FQNEAQ (reference sequence). V lost 4 bases and J lost 1; bases outside the gene matches: 5. The CDR3 contains 16 residues. Here the CDR3 DNA reads TGTGCCAGCAGCTCCTCCGGGACAGGGAGCAATCAGCCCCAGCATTTT. As protein: CASSSSGTGSNQPQHF.

The chain couples TRBV6-1 to TRBJ1-5; no clear D gene. The germline V gene encodes CDR1 MNHNS and CDR2 SASEGT. Trimming left V 10 bases short and J 0 bases short, with 10 bases between. This CDR3 is 13 amino acids long. CDR3 DNA sequence: TGTGCCACAGCGCCACTTAGCAATCAGCCCCAGCATTTT. Translated, it gives CATAPLSNQPQHF.

The table lists this clone with a count of one. The chain couples TRBV20-1 to TRBJ2-7; no clear D. The CDR3 is 11 amino acids. Germline-derived CDR1 and CDR2 are DFQATT and SNEGSKA (reference sequence). V was pared by 6 bases and J by 2 bases, with 8 bases between. This CDR3 is CSAAPTYEQYF. For the CDR3, the DNA is TGCAGTGCGGCTCCGACCTACGAGCAGTACTTC.

This sequence joins TRBV10-3 and TRBJ2-1, with a weak D call TRBD2 (5 bases). The CDR3 sequence is 14 residues long. Germline lookup yields CDR1 ENHRY and CDR2 SYGVKD. Trimming removed 7 bases from V and 2 bases from J, with 12 bases in between. CDR3: CAIKGDVTYNEQFF. The DNA for the CDR3 is TGTGCCATCAAGGGAGACGTGACCTACAATGAGCAGTTCTTC.

This chain links TRBV27 with TRBJ2-5; 11 nucleotides line up with TRBD1. With V trimmed by 6 bases and J by 4 bases, 7 bases remained unmatched. The CDR3 has 15 amino acids. Germline lookup yields CDR1 MNHEY and CDR2 SMNVEV (reference sequence). The CDR3 DNA reads TGTGCCAGCAGGCCGGGGACAGGGGGTAGAGAGACCCAGTACTTC. It specifies CASRPGTGGRETQYF.

The rearrangement joins TRBV5-4 to TRBJ1-1, with D tentatively TRBD1 (5 bases). This CDR3 is 15 amino acids long. In germline, CDR1 is SGHNT, CDR2 YYREEE (reference sequence). Trimming shortened V by 4 bases and J by 5 bases, and 18 bases separated the two germline ends. The CDR3, as DNA: TGTGCCAGCAGCCTAAGGGATCTGCAGGGTACTGAAGCTTTCTTT. This codes for CASSLRDLQGTEAFF. Using reference TRBV5-4 and TRBJ1-1 for the parts outside the CDR3, the full variable domain is ETGVTQSPTHLIKTRGQQVTLRCSSQSGHNTVSWYQQALGQGPQFIFQYYREEENGRGNFPPRFSGLQFPNYSSELNVNALELDDSALYLCASSLRDLQGTEAFFGQGTRLTVV.

The J gene is TRBJ1-1, the V gene TRBV6-5; D not resolved. Germline CDR1 and CDR2: MNHEY and SVGAGI. Trimming cost V 6 bases and J 2 bases, with 10 bases left between them. The CDR3 loop spans 13 amino acids. The CDR3 here is CASRRTANTEAFF. CDR3 sequence (DNA): TGTGCCAGCAGGCGGACTGCAAACACTGAAGCTTTCTTT.

The J gene is TRBJ2-5, the V gene TRBV11-3; D call uncertain. Germline V gene data show CDR1 as SGHNT and CDR2 as YENEEA. The CDR3 extends over 15 amino acids. V gave up 2 bases and J gave up 7 bases, with 17 bases separating them. CDR3 coding DNA: TGTGCCAGCAGCTTATGTCTCGGAGCGTACGGGACCCAGTACTTC. This sequence encodes CASSLCLGAYGTQYF. The whole variable domain, filled in from reference TRBV11-3 and TRBJ2-5, reads EAGVVQSPRYKIIEKKQPVAFWCNPISGHNTLYWYLQNLGQGPELLIRYENEEAVDDSQLPKDRFSAERLKGVDSTLKIQPAELGDSAVYLCASSLCLGAYGTQYFGPGTRLLVL.

The V and J genes are TRBV5-1 and TRBJ2-3; TRBD2 matches 9 bases. Trimming removed 5 bases from V and 2 bases from J; junction bases left unmatched: 9. CDR1 is SGHRS, CDR2 YFSETQ, per germline. This CDR3 has 16 amino acids. The CDR3 nucleotides read TGCGCCAGCAGTCCCGGGACTAGCCCTTCCACAGATACGCAGTATTTT. This translates into CASSPGTSPSTDTQYF. The whole variable domain, filled in from reference TRBV5-1 and TRBJ2-3, reads KAGVTQTPRYLIKTRGQQVTLSCSPISGHRSVSWYQQTPGQGLQFLFEYFSETQRNKGNFPGRFSGRQFSNSRSEMNVSTLELGDSALYLCASSPGTSPSTDTQYFGPGTRLTVL.